The next 8 T cell receptor beta chains were all read from a single sample in a study of cytomegalovirus exposure and HLA in healthy donors. The PCR employed 60 Vbeta primers together with 13 Jbeta primers. The table came from immunoSEQ multiplex PCR; TCRdb's copy has only in-frame clones and leaves some out. The sample includes around 150,000 clones, around 80% of them seen just once. Sample: PBMCs. These receptors all stem from a male donor in good health and CMV-seropositive.

The V call is TRBV14, the J call TRBJ2-2; TRBD2 might be the D (5 bases). The CDR3 spans 16 residues. The germline gives CDR1 SGHDN, CDR2 FVKESK. Trimming removed 6 bases at V and 2 bases at J, with 16 bases between. CDR3 nucleotides: TGTGCCAGCAGAACGACCCTCCGGGGTAACACCGGGGAGCTGTTTTTT. Amino acids: CASRTTLRGNTGELFF.

In DNA, the CDR3 is TGTGCCAGCAGTCGCCGGACAGACCCTGAAAAACTGTTTTTT. Encoded protein: CASSRRTDPEKLFF. The rearrangement links TRBV27 to TRBJ1-4; D perhaps matches TRBD1 (6 bases). CDR1 and CDR2 from the germline V gene are MNHEY and SMNVEV (reference sequence). V lost 5 bases and J lost 7, with 14 bases in between. The CDR3 contains 14 residues. The complete variable domain, with remaining parts taken from reference TRBV27 and TRBJ1-4, reads EAQVTQNPRYLITVTGKKLTVTCSQNMNHEYMSWYRQDPGLGLRQIYYSMNVEVTDKGDVPEGYKVSRKEKRNFPLILESPSPNQTSLYFCASSRRTDPEKLFFGSGTQLSVL.

The chain links TRBV5-5 to TRBJ2-7, with 8 bases that match TRBD1. Losses at the gene ends were 2 bases for V and 3 bases for J; bases not matched to a gene: 4. Germline values: CDR1 SGHKS, CDR2 YYEKEE (reference sequence). The CDR3 covers 14 residues. In DNA, the CDR3 is TGTGCCAGCAGCTTCGAGGGACAGGACTACGAGCAGTACTTC. Its protein product is CASSFEGQDYEQYF.

The V gene is TRBV5-3, the J gene TRBJ2-7; 14 bases match TRBD2. TRBV5-3 is known as an ORF, though its function is uncertain. Trimming took 5 bases from V and 0 from J; bases not matched to a gene: 13. The CDR3 length is 19 residues. CDR3 nucleotides: TGTGCCAGAAGAACCACCGGGACTAGCGGGAGCCGGTACTCCTACGAGCAGTACTTC. This translates into CARRTTGTSGSRYSYEQYF.

This chain connects TRBV7-9 to TRBJ2-1, with 9 bases lining up with TRBD2. The CDR3 is 15 residues long. V was pared by 2 bases and J by 8 bases, with 7 bases of the junction left unmatched. In germline, CDR1 is SEHNR, CDR2 FQNEAQ (reference sequence). As DNA, the CDR3 is TGTGCCAGCAGCTTACGCGGGAGGGCCTTGGATGAGCAGTTCTTC. It translates to CASSLRGRALDEQFF. Supplemented by reference TRBV7-9 and TRBJ2-1, the full variable domain reads DTGVSQNPRHKITKRGQNVTFRCDPISEHNRLYWYRQTLGQGPEFLTYFQNEAQLEKSRLLSDRFSAERPKGSFSTLEIQRTEQGDSAMYLCASSLRGRALDEQFFGPGTRLTVL.

The rearrangement links TRBV6-5 to TRBJ1-4; 8 positions agree with TRBD1. Trimming at V came to 4 bases and at J to 8 bases, leaving 9 bases not matched to a gene. CDR1 is MNHEY and CDR2 is SVGAGI in the germline V gene. The CDR3 has 15 residues. The CDR3, as DNA: TGTGCCAGCAGTTTCCGACCAGGGGGCTGGGAAAAACTGTTTTTT. It specifies CASSFRPGGWEKLFF.

The J gene is TRBJ2-5, the V gene TRBV18, with TRBD1 identical over 9 bases. This CDR3 comprises 15 residues. Per the germline V gene, CDR1 is KGHSH and CDR2 is LQKENI. Trimming cost V 1 base and J 6 bases; bases outside gene matches: 6. CDR3 region: CASSPRDRAAKTQYF. Written as DNA, the CDR3 is TGTGCCAGCTCACCACGGGACAGGGCAGCAAAGACCCAGTACTTC.

The chain combines TRBV10-3 with TRBJ2-5; no definite D call. There are 12 residues in the CDR3. The V and J ends lost 3 bases and 5 bases respectively, with 7 bases between them. Germline CDR1 reads ENHRY; CDR2 reads SYGVKD. The CDR3 loop is CAISESSETQYF. In nucleotides, the CDR3 is TGTGCCATCAGTGAATCGAGCGAGACCCAGTACTTC.